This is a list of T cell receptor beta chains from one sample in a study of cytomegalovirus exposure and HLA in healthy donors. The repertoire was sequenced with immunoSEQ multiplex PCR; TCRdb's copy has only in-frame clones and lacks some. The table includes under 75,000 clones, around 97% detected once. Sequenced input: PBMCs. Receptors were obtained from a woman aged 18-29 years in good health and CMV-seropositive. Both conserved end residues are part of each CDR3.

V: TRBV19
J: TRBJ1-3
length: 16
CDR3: CASSNPGDRFGNTIYF

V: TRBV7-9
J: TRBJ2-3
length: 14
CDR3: CASRGGVYADTQYF

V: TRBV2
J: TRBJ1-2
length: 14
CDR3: CASSGEGEAYGYTF

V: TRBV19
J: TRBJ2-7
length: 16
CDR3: CASSSGTSGSPYEQYF

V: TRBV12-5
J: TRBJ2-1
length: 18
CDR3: CASGLVVGSAFPYNEQFF

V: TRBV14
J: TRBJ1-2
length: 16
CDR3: CASSRKAPQGVYGYTF

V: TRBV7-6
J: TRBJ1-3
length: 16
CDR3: CASSLAIRGSGNTIYF

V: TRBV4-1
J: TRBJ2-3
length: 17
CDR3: CASSSAGTSGRTDTQYF

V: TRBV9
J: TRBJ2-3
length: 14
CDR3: CASSVAGVDDTQYF

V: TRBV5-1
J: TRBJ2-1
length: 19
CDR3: CASSLDPSGRGSSYNEQFF

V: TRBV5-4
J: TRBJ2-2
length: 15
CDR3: CASSHSGRVTGELFF

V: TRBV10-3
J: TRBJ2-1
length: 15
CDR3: CAISTSGTLHNEQFF

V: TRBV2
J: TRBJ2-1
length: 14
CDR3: CATLLASGYNEQFF

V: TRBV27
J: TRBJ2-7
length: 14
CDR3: CASSPAPDRDEQYF

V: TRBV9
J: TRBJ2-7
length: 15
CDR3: CASSTRYGSGYEQYF

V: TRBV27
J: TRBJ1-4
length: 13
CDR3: CASSLSLNEKLFF

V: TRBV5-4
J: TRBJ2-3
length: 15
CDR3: CASSLDLRGTDTQYF

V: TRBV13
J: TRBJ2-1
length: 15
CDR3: CASTTHSSGIDEQFF

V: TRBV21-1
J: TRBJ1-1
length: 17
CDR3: CASSKVSMRTGCTEAFF

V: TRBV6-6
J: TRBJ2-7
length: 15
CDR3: CASSYMSGGNYEQYF

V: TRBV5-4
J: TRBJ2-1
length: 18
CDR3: CASSLAKKREGRYNEQFF

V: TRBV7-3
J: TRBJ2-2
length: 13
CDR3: CASSFREAGELFF

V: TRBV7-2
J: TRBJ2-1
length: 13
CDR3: CASSLALANEQFF

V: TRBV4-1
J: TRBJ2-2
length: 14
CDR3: CASSQQGGTGELFF